This T cell receptor beta chain was sequenced during a study of cytomegalovirus exposure and HLA in healthy donors. Comment on this clone: The antigen is not known.

60 Vbeta and 13 Jbeta primers were used in PCR. Method: immunoSEQ multiplex PCR; TCRdb's copy keeps in-frame clones and lacks some. The data contain 150,000 to 200,000 clones, approximately 86% of them singletons. The study's findings and limits: Previous analysis showed most TCR beta V segments were productive about 87% or about 30% of the time.

Sequenced material: PBMCs. The receptor was isolated from a woman aged 18-35 years in good health and CMV-seronegative.

The CDR3 here is CASSPSGNGGGELFF. CDR3 DNA sequence: TGCGCCAGCAGCCCTAGCGGGAACGGGGGCGGGGAGCTGTTTTTT. This chain connects TRBV5-1 to TRBJ2-2; 9 bases are a match to TRBD2. CDR1 is SGHRS, CDR2 YFSETQ, per germline. This CDR3 is built from 15 residues. The V gene end was trimmed by 4 bases and the J gene end by 7 bases; junction bases not matched to a gene: 8.